The 19 T cell receptor beta chains below come from one sample, sequenced in a study of early T cells in non-severe SARS-CoV-2 infection. MiXCR, run by TCRdb on the 5' RACE reads, gives a single entry per CDR3 protein. The sample carries approximately 80,000 distinct CDR3 sequences, about 11% recorded once. Sequenced here: whole blood, sampled at baseline. These receptor sequences come from an adult who was a healthcare worker with PCR-confirmed SARS-CoV-2 infection or an uninfected control (not recorded which).

This chain uses TRBV7-3 with TRBJ2-7, with TRBD1 identical over 10 bases. This CDR3 region has 14 residues. Trimming took 5 bases from V and 11 from J; bases not matched to a gene: 12. The germline V gene has CDR1 SGHTA and CDR2 FQGTGA. The CDR3, as DNA: TGTGCCAGCAGCGCCGGGACAGGGGCGTTCCTCAAGTACTTC. Translating gives CASSAGTGAFLKYF.

CDR3 sequence reads: CASSKTPQPTEAFF. The CDR3, as DNA: TGCGCCAGCAGCAAGACTCCCCAGCCCACTGAAGCTTTCTTT. This chain uses TRBV5-1 with TRBJ1-1, with D hard to call. Trimming left V 4 bases short and J 4 bases short, with 14 bases between. CDR3 size: 14 residues. CDR1 and CDR2 from the germline V gene are SGHRS and YFSETQ.

V usage is TRBV27 and J usage is TRBJ2-1; D is possibly TRBD2 (5 bases). From germline, CDR1 is MNHEY and CDR2 SMNVEV (reference sequence). Trimming removed 1 base from V and 8 bases from J, with 15 bases in between. The CDR3 has 15 amino acids. The CDR3 spells CASSLWAGKEDEQFF. The CDR3 DNA sequence: TGTGCCAGCAGTTTATGGGCAGGAAAGGAGGATGAGCAGTTCTTC.

V gene TRBV6-5 combines with J gene TRBJ2-1, with D possibly matching TRBD1 (6 bases). Germline-derived CDR1 and CDR2 are MNHEY and SVGAGI. The CDR3 is 13 amino acids. The ends were cut back, 6 bases at V and 14 bases at J, with 20 bases in the middle. The chain's CDR3 is CASSTDWQGGKFF. DNA for the CDR3: TGTGCCAGCAGCACGGACTGGCAAGGGGGAAAGTTCTTC.

The sample holds many counts of this clonotype. CDR3 DNA sequence: TGCAGCGTTAGACAGGGTGACTATGGCTACACCTTC. It codes for CSVRQGDYGYTF. This chain connects TRBV29-1 to TRBJ1-2, with 7 positions matching TRBD1. J was trimmed by 3 bases and V by 5 bases; bases with no gene match: 3. The germline CDR1 and CDR2 sequences are SQVTM and ANQGSEA. The CDR3 is made up of 12 amino acids.

V and J are TRBV5-4 and TRBJ2-3; D not certain. V was clipped by 5 bases and J by 5 bases, with 12 bases between them. From germline, CDR1 is SGHNT and CDR2 YYREEE (reference sequence). The CDR3 consists of 13 residues. The CDR3 loop reads CASSLLNRDTQYF. The DNA of the CDR3 is TGTGCCAGCAGTCTTCTCAACAGAGATACGCAGTATTTT.

This clonotype was picked up a small number of times. The V call is TRBV19, the J call TRBJ2-3; a weak D match, TRBD1 (5 bases). This CDR3 region has 17 residues. Germline V gene data show CDR1 as LNHDA and CDR2 as SQIVND (reference sequence). V was trimmed by 5 bases and J by 0 bases, leaving 18 bases between them. CDR3 in amino acids: CASSHPPGLGSTDTQYF. DNA of the CDR3: TGTGCCAGTAGTCACCCCCCAGGGTTGGGAAGCACAGATACGCAGTATTTT.

This clonotype has at least ten counts. The V gene is TRBV15, the J gene TRBJ1-4; possibly TRBD1 for D (5 bases). This CDR3 region has 15 residues. Trimming pared 2 bases from V and 8 bases from J, leaving 15 bases between. Germline CDR1 and CDR2: LNHNV and YYDKDF (reference sequence). CDR3 sequence: CATSRPGSSTEKLFF. CDR3 nucleotides: TGTGCCACCAGCAGACCAGGGTCGTCGACAGAAAAACTGTTTTTT.

In this sample, this clonotype turned up many times. J is TRBJ2-2 and V is TRBV7-2; unclear D gene. This CDR3 region has 13 residues. Trimming took off 3 bases at V and 2 bases at J, with 4 bases between the two ends. The germline V gene has CDR1 SGHTA and CDR2 FQGNSA. CDR3 bases: TGTGCCAGCAGCTTGCCAAACACCGGGGAGCTGTTTTTT. This encodes CASSLPNTGELFF.

This chain links TRBV30 with TRBJ1-1, with a weak D call TRBD1 (5 bases). The V end lost 3 bases, the J end lost 1 base, and 24 bases lay between the germline ends. Germline V gene sequence: CDR1 GTSNPN, CDR2 SVGIG (reference sequence). The CDR3 covers 18 residues. CDR3 sequence (DNA): TGTGCCTGGAGAAGGACTTTTCAGCTTAGGGGAGGGAACACTGAAGCTTTCTTT. Protein: CAWRRTFQLRGGNTEAFF.

CDR3 amino acids: CATSRDKGRNTEAFF. CDR3 coding DNA: TGTGCCACCAGCAGGGACAAGGGGAGGAACACTGAAGCTTTCTTT. V usage is TRBV15 and J usage is TRBJ1-1, with D perhaps TRBD1 (5 bases). Germline assignment: CDR1 LNHNV and CDR2 YYDKDF (reference sequence). The V and J ends lost 3 bases and 1 base respectively, with 12 bases between them. This CDR3 region has 15 residues. Full variable domain (outside the CDR3, taken from reference TRBV15 and TRBJ1-1): DAMVIQNPRYQVTQFGKPVTLSCSQTLNHNVMYWYQQKSSQAPKLLFHYYDKDFNNEADTPDNFQSRRPNTSFCFLDIRSPGLGDTAMYLCATSRDKGRNTEAFFGQGTRLTVV.

This clonotype was seen repeatedly, ten times or more. The V gene is TRBV3-1, the J gene TRBJ1-2; 8 bases line up with TRBD1. Germline assignment: CDR1 LGHDT and CDR2 YNNKEL (reference sequence). The CDR3 contains 13 residues. The junction had 2 bases not matched to a gene; V was cut back by 1 base and J by 7 bases. Written as DNA, the CDR3 is TGTGCCAGCAGCCAAGCGGACAGGGTTGGCTACACCTTC. Translation gives CASSQADRVGYTF.

The gene calls are TRBV7-2 and TRBJ1-3; no clear D gene. The CDR3 spans 15 residues. The germline V gene encodes CDR1 SGHTA and CDR2 FQGNSA. V gave up 3 bases and J gave up 0 bases, with 9 bases separating them. The CDR3 nucleotides read TGTGCCAGCAGCTTCACGCCTCGCTCTGGAAACACCATATATTTT. This translates into CASSFTPRSGNTIYF.

The table lists this clonotype with many counts. The rearrangement uses TRBV20-1 and TRBJ2-5, with TRBD2 identical over 8 bases. V lost 6 bases, J lost 2 bases, and 2 bases stayed unmatched. CDR3 size: 12 residues. The V gene's germline CDR1 is DFQATT and CDR2 SNEGSKA (reference sequence). CDR3 in amino acids: CSATSGQETQYF. CDR3 nucleotides: TGCAGTGCAACTAGCGGACAAGAGACCCAGTACTTC.

The chain carries TRBV7-7 and TRBJ2-2; TRBD1 agrees at 7 bases. The junction had 4 bases not matched to a gene; V was cut back by 5 bases and J by 4 bases. Germline CDR1 and CDR2: SSHAT and FNYEAQ (reference sequence). The CDR3 length is 14 residues. The CDR3 is CASSMGQITGELFF. CDR3 sequence (DNA): TGTGCCAGCAGCATGGGACAGATCACCGGGGAGCTGTTTTTT.

There are a few counts of this clonotype. The chain employs TRBV28 and TRBJ2-1; D is uncertain. V dropped 7 bases and J dropped 8 bases, with 9 bases sitting between them. The germline V gene has CDR1 MDHEN and CDR2 SYDVKM. The CDR3 runs to 11 residues. CDR3 sequence (DNA): TGTGCCAGCAACTTGGTTGATGAGCAGTTCTTC. Encoded protein: CASNLVDEQFF.

This clonotype was counted ten times or more. This chain's CDR3 is CSARDLSGNQPQHF. The CDR3 DNA follows: TGCAGTGCTAGAGACCTTTCGGGCAATCAGCCCCAGCATTTT. The chain uses TRBV20-1 and TRBJ1-5; D remains ambiguous. The CDR3 totals 14 residues. The germline gives CDR1 DFQATT, CDR2 SNEGSKA (reference sequence). Trimming took 0 bases from V and 2 from J, leaving 8 bases between them.

This rearrangement joins TRBV20-1 to TRBJ2-1; 8 nucleotides agree with TRBD1. The V gene end was trimmed by 0 bases and the J gene end by 7 bases; junction bases not matched to a gene: 8. Germline CDR1 is DFQATT and CDR2 is SNEGSKA (reference sequence). The CDR3 extends over 15 amino acids. The CDR3 loop is CSARDRAGGWNEQFF. DNA for the CDR3: TGCAGTGCTAGAGATCGGGCAGGGGGCTGGAATGAGCAGTTCTTC.

This clonotype was observed a handful of times. J is TRBJ2-1 and V is TRBV6-6; D uncertain. Germline V gene lookup returns CDR1 MNHNY and CDR2 SVGAGI (reference sequence). V was cut by 2 bases and J by 6 bases, with 8 bases left in between. This CDR3 comprises 13 residues. The CDR3 DNA is TGTGCCAGCAGTTACACCTTTCCCAATGAGCAGTTCTTC. This translates into CASSYTFPNEQFF.